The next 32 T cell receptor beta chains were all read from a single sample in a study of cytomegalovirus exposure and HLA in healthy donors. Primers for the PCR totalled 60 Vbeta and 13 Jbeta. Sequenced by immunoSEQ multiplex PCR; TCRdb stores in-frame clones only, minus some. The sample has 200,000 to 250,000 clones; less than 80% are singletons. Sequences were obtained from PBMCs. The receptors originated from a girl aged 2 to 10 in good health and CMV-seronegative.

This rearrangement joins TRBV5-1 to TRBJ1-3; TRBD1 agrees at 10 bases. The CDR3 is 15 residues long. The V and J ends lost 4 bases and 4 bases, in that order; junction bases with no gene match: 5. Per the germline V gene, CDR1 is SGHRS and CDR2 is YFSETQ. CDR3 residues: CASSRGQGDGNTIYF. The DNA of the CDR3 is TGCGCCAGCAGCAGAGGACAGGGGGACGGAAACACCATATATTTT. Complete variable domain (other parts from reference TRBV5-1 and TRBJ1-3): KAGVTQTPRYLIKTRGQQVTLSCSPISGHRSVSWYQQTPGQGLQFLFEYFSETQRNKGNFPGRFSGRQFSNSRSEMNVSTLELGDSALYLCASSRGQGDGNTIYFGEGSWLTVV.

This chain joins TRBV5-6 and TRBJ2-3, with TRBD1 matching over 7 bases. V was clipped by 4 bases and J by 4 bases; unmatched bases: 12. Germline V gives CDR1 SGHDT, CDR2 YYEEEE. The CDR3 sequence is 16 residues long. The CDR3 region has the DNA TGTGCCAGCAGCCTGTTCCTCCGAGGGGGCCCAGATACGCAGTATTTT. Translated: CASSLFLRGGPDTQYF.

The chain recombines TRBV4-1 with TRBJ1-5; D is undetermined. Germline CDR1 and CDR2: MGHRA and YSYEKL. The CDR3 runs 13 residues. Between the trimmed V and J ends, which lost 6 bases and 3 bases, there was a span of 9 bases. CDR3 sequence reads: CASSDGVNQPQHF. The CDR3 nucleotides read TGCGCCAGCAGTGACGGAGTCAATCAGCCCCAGCATTTT.

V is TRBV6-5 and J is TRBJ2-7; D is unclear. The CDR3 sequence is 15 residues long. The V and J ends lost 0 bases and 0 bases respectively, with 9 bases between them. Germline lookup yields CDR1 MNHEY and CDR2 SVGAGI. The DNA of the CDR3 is TGTGCCAGCAGTTACTCAGAGCAAAGCTCCTACGAGCAGTACTTC. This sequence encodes CASSYSEQSSYEQYF.

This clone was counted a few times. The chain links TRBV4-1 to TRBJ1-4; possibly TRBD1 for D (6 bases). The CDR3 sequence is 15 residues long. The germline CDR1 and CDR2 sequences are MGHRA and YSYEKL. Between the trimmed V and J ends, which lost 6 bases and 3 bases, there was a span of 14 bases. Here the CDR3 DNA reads TGCGCCAGCAGTCTCACAGGGCGGGCTAATGAAAAACTGTTTTTT. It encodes CASSLTGRANEKLFF.

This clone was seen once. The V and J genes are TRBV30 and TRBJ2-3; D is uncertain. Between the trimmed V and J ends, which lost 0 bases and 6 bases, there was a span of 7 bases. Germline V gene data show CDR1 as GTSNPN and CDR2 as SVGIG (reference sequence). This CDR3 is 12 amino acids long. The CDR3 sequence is CAWSVQSDTQYF. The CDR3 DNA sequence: TGTGCCTGGAGTGTACAGAGTGATACGCAGTATTTT.

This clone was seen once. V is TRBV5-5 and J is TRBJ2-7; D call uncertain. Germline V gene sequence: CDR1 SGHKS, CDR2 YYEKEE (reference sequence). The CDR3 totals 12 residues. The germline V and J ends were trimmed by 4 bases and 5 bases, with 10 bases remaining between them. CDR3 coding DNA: TGTGCCAGCAGCCGTATCCCGGACGAGCAGTACTTC. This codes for CASSRIPDEQYF.

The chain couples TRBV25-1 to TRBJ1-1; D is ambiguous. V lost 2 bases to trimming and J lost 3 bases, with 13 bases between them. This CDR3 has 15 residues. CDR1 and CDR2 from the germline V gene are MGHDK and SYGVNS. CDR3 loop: CASSELASYDTEAFF. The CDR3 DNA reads TGTGCCAGCAGTGAACTCGCGAGTTACGACACTGAAGCTTTCTTT.

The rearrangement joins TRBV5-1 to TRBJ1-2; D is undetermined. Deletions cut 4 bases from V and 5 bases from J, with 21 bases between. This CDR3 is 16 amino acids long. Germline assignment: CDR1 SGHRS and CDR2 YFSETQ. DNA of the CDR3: TGCGCCAGCAGCCCGGGAGGAGGTAGAGTGGATTATGGCTACACCTTC. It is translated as CASSPGGGRVDYGYTF.

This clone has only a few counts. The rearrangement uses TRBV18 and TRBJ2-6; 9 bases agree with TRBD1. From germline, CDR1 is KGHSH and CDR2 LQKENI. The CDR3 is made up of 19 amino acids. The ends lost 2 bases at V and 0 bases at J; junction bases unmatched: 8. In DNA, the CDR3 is TGTGCCAGCTCACCATCCAGGACAGGGGCTCTCTCTGGGGCCAACGTCCTGACTTTC. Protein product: CASSPSRTGALSGANVLTF.

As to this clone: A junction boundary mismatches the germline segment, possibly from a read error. The CDR3 loop reads CASSLASGTDAQYF. Written as DNA, the CDR3 is TGCGCCAGCAGCTTGGCGTCAGGGACAGATGCGCAGTATTTT. The J gene is TRBJ2-3, the V gene TRBV5-1; 7 bases match TRBD1. Germline CDR1 is SGHRS and CDR2 is YFSETQ. The CDR3 is 14 residues long.

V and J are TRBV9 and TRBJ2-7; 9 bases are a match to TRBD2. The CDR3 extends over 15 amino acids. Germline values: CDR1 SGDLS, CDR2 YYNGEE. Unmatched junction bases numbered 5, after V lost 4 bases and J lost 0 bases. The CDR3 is CASSFGAGGSYEQYF. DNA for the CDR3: TGTGCCAGCAGCTTCGGAGCGGGGGGCTCCTACGAGCAGTACTTC.

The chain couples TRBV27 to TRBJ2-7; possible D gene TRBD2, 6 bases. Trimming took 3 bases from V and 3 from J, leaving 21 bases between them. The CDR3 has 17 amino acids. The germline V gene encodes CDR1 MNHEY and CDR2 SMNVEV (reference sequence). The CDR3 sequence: CASSFSRVGGDFYEQYF. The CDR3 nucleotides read TGTGCCAGCAGTTTCTCTCGGGTGGGGGGAGATTTCTACGAGCAGTACTTC.

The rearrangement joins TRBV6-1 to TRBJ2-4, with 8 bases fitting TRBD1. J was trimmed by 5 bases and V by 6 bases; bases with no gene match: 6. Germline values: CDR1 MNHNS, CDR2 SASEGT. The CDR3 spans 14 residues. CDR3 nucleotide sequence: TGTGCCAGCAGGGACAGGGTGTTGGAAAACATTCAGTACTTC. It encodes CASRDRVLENIQYF.

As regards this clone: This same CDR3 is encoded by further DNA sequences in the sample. The CDR3: CASRSQAGAKTQYF. CDR3 nucleotides: TGTGCAAGTCGCTCACAAGCGGGAGCGAAGACCCAGTACTTC. This chain connects TRBV12-2 to TRBJ2-5; TRBD2 is taken as the D call from the table, unchecked against the DNA. TRBV12-2 corresponds to a pseudogene. The CDR3 spans 14 residues.

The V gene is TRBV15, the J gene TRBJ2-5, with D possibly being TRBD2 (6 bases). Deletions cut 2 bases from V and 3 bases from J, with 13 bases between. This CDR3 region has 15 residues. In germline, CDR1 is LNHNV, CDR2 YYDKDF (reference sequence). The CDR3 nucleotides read TGTGCCACCAGCAGACTTCGACTAGTAGAAGAGACCCAGTACTTC. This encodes CATSRLRLVEETQYF.

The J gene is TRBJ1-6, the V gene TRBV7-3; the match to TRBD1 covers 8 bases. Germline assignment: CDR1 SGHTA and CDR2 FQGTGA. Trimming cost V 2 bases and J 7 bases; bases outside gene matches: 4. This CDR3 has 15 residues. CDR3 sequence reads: CASSLGGQGNSPLHF. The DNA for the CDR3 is TGTGCCAGCAGCTTAGGCGGACAGGGAAATTCACCCCTCCACTTT.

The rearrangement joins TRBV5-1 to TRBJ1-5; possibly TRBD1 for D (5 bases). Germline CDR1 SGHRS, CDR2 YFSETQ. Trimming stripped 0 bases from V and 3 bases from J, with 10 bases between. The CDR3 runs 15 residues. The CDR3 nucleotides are TGCGCCAGCAGCTTGGGGGGGGGACCCAATCAGCCCCAGCATTTT. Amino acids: CASSLGGGPNQPQHF.

The chain's CDR3 is CATRDRGHYEQYF. The CDR3 coding sequence is TGTGCCACCCGGGACAGGGGGCACTACGAGCAGTACTTC. The chain recombines TRBV19 with TRBJ2-7; 12 nucleotides align to TRBD1. Germline V gives CDR1 LNHDA, CDR2 SQIVND (reference sequence). CDR3 size: 13 residues. V shed 10 bases, J shed 3 bases, and the junction held 4 bases outside the gene matches. Full variable domain (missing parts from reference TRBV19 and TRBJ2-7): DGGITQSPKYLFRKEGQNVTLSCEQNLNHDAMYWYRQDPGQGLRLIYYSQIVNDFQKGDIAEGYSVSREKKESFPLTVTSAQKNPTAFYLCATRDRGHYEQYFGPGTRLTVT.

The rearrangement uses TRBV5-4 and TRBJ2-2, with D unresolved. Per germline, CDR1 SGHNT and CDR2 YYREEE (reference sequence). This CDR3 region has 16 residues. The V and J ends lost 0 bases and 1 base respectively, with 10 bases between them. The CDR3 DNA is TGTGCCAGCAGCTTGGTGCAGGCCCTGAACACCGGGGAGCTGTTTTTT. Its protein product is CASSLVQALNTGELFF.

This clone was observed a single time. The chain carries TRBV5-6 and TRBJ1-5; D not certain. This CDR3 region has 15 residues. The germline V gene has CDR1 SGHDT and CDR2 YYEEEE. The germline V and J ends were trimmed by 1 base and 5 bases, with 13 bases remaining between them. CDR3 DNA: TGTGCCAGCAGCTTGCTCATGGGAGGAGATCAGCCCCAGCATTTT. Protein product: CASSLLMGGDQPQHF.

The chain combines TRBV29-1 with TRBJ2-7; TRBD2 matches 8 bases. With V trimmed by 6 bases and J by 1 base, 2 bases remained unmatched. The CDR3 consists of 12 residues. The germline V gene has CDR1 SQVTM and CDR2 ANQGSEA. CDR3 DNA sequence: TGCAGCGTGGGGACTAGATCCTACGAGCAGTACTTC. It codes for CSVGTRSYEQYF.

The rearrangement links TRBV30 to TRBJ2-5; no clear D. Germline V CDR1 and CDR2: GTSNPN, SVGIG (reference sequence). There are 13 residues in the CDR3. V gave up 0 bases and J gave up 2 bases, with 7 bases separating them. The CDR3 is CAWSVSLQETQYF. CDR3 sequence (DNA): TGTGCCTGGAGTGTATCGTTGCAAGAGACCCAGTACTTC.

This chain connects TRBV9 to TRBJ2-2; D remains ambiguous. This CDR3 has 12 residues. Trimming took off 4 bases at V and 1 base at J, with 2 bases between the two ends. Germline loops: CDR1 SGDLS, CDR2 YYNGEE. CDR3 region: CASSLNTGELFF. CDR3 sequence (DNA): TGTGCCAGCAGCCTGAACACCGGGGAGCTGTTTTTT.

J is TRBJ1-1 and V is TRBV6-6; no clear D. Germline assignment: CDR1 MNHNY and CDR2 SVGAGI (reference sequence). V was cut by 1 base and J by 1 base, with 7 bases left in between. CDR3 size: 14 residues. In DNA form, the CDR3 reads TGTGCCAGCAGTTACTATCCAGGGAACACTGAAGCTTTCTTT. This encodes CASSYYPGNTEAFF.

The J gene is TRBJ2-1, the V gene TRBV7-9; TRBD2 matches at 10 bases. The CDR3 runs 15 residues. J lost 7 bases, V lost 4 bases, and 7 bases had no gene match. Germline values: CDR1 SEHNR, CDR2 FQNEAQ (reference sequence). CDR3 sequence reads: CASSSSGGASNEQFF. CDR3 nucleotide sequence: TGTGCCAGCAGCTCGAGCGGGGGGGCCTCTAATGAGCAGTTCTTC.

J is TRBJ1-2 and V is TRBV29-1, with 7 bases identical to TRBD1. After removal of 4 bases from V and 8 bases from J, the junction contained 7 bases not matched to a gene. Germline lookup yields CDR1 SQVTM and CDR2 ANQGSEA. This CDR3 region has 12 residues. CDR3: CSVVGGEEGYTF. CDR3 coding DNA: TGCAGCGTTGTAGGGGGCGAGGAGGGCTACACCTTC.

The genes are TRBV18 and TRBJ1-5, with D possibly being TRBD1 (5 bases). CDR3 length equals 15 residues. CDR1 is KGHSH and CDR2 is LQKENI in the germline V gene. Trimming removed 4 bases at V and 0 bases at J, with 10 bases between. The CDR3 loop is CASSLQGHSNQPQHF. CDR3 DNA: TGTGCCAGCTCACTCCAGGGCCATAGCAATCAGCCCCAGCATTTT.

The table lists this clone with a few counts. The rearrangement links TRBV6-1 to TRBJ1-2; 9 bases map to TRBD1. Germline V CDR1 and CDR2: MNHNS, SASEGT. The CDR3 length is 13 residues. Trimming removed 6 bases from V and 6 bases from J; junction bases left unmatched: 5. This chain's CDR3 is CASRTTGGDGYTF. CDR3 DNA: TGTGCCAGCAGGACCACAGGGGGCGATGGCTACACCTTC.

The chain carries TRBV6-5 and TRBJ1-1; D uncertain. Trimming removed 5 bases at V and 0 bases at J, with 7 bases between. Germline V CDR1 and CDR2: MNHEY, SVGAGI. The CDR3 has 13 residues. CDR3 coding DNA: TGTGCCAGCAGTCCACCTATGAACACTGAAGCTTTCTTT. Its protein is CASSPPMNTEAFF.

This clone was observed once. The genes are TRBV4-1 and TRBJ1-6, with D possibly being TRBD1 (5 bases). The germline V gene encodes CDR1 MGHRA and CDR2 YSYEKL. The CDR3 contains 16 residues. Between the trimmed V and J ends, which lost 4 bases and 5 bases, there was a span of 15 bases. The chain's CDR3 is CASSLRPGTDNSPLHF. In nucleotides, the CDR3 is TGCGCCAGCAGCCTCAGACCCGGGACTGATAATTCACCCCTCCACTTT.

The chain's CDR3 is CASSPGTPTAEQFF. The CDR3 coding sequence is TGTGCCAGCAGCCCGGGGACTCCCACGGCAGAGCAGTTCTTC. The chain couples TRBV11-2 to TRBJ2-1; weak D call: TRBD2 (6 bases). V was shortened by 5 bases and J by 10 bases, with 18 bases between the two germline ends. The CDR3 sequence is 14 residues long. CDR1 is SGHAT and CDR2 is FQNNGV in the germline V gene.